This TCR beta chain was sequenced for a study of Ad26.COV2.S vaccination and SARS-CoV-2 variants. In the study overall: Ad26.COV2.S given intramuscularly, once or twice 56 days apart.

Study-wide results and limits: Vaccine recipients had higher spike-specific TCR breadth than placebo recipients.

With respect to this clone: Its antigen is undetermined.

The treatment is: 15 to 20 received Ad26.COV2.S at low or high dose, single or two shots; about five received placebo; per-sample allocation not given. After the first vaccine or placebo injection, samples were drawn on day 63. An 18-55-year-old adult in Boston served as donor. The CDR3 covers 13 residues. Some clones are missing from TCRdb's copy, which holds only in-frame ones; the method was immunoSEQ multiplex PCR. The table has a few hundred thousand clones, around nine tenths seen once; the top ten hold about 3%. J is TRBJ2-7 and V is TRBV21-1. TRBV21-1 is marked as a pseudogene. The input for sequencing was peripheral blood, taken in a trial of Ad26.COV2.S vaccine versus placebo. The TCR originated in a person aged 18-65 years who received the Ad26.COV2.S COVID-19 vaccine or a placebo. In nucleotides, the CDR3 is TGTGCCAGCAGCAAAGAACCCGATTACGAGCAGTACTTC. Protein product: CASSKEPDYEQYF.